These 11 T cell receptor beta chains were all obtained from the same sample, sequenced in a study of OX40 agonist ivuxolimab in advanced cancers. Clones were read by immunoSEQ multiplex PCR, and TCRdb kept only the in-frame ones, dropping some. The sample lists around 50,000 clones, 87% occurring once. Source: CD4+ or CD8+ T cells sorted from blood, taken in a trial of the OX40 agonist ivuxolimab. The receptors here all came from an adult with an advanced solid tumor such as melanoma, head and neck, liver or kidney cancer.

V gene TRBV9 combines with J gene TRBJ1-4, with 7 bases lining up with TRBD1. Germline CDR1 reads SGDLS; CDR2 reads YYNGEE. The length of the CDR3 is 16 residues. Unmatched junction bases numbered 5, after V lost 0 bases and J lost 3 bases. CDR3 DNA: TGTGCCAGCAGCGTAGGCCGGGACAGCCCTAATGAAAAACTGTTTTTT. Encoded protein: CASSVGRDSPNEKLFF.

The rearrangement joins TRBV6-5 to TRBJ2-1; TRBD1 matches at 7 bases. CDR1 and CDR2 from the germline V gene are MNHEY and SVGAGI. CDR3 size: 15 residues. V was clipped by 5 bases and J by 0 bases; unmatched bases: 4. The CDR3 sequence: CASSTGDSSYNEQFF. The CDR3 DNA reads TGTGCCAGCAGTACCGGGGACAGCTCCTACAATGAGCAGTTCTTC.

V and J are TRBV5-1 and TRBJ2-5, with D perhaps TRBD1 or TRBD2 (5 bases each). V gave up 2 bases and J gave up 3 bases, with 14 bases separating them. This CDR3 region has 15 residues. The V gene's germline CDR1 is SGHRS and CDR2 YFSETQ. The CDR3 bases are TGCGCCAGCAGCTTACAGGACTTACTAAAAGAGACCCAGTACTTC. Translating it yields CASSLQDLLKETQYF.

This clone was seen only a few times. The J gene is TRBJ2-6, the V gene TRBV2; D possibly corresponds to TRBD1 (6 bases). V shed 4 bases and J shed 2 bases, with 21 bases lying between them. CDR3 length equals 19 residues. Germline V gene sequence: CDR1 SNHLY, CDR2 FYNNEI. The CDR3 DNA sequence: TGTGCCAGCAGTGTCCGACCGGACAGACTCGAGGCTGGGGCCAACGTCCTGACTTTC. This translates into CASSVRPDRLEAGANVLTF.

The chain combines TRBV27 with TRBJ1-3, with D perhaps TRBD1 (5 bases). CDR1 MNHEY and CDR2 SMNVEV come from the germline V gene (reference sequence). The CDR3 spans 15 residues. V dropped 4 bases and J dropped 2 bases, with 12 bases sitting between them. This CDR3 is CASSSRVSAGNTIYF. As DNA, the CDR3 is TGTGCCAGCAGTTCCAGGGTATCGGCTGGAAACACCATATATTTT.

DNA of the CDR3: TGTGCCACCAGCAGGGATTCCGGGACAGGGGGCCACGAGCAGTACTTC. It yields the protein CATSRDSGTGGHEQYF. This chain uses TRBV15 with TRBJ2-7; TRBD1 agrees at 12 bases. The CDR3 runs to 16 residues. Germline V gives CDR1 LNHNV, CDR2 YYDKDF (reference sequence). J was trimmed by 5 bases and V by 3 bases; bases with no gene match: 8.

The chain employs TRBV5-4 and TRBJ2-6; D call uncertain. Germline V CDR1 and CDR2: SGHNT, YYREEE (reference sequence). Trimming removed 1 base from V and 0 bases from J, with 2 bases in between. The CDR3 runs to 14 residues. The CDR3 sequence: CASSLFSGANVLTF. The CDR3 DNA follows: TGTGCCAGCAGCTTGTTCTCTGGGGCCAACGTCCTGACTTTC.

The CDR3: CASTAGGSYNSPLHF. The CDR3 DNA reads TGTGCCAGCACCGCGGGAGGCTCCTATAATTCACCCCTCCACTTT. This sequence joins TRBV28 and TRBJ1-6; D gene uncertain. Germline loops: CDR1 MDHEN, CDR2 SYDVKM. The CDR3 length is 15 residues. Trimming left V 7 bases short and J 0 bases short, with 10 bases between.

V and J are TRBV18 and TRBJ1-1; possible D gene TRBD1, 5 bases. Trimming left V 3 bases short and J 0 bases short, with 8 bases between. The CDR3 is 14 amino acids. Per the germline V gene, CDR1 is KGHSH and CDR2 is LQKENI. The CDR3 here is CASSPLGVNTEAFF. CDR3 bases: TGTGCCAGCTCACCTTTAGGGGTGAACACTGAAGCTTTCTTT.

This clone came up once. The J gene is TRBJ2-5, the V gene TRBV10-1, with TRBD2 matching 7 bases. V was clipped by 5 bases and J by 1 base; unmatched bases: 10. The germline gives CDR1 WNHNN, CDR2 SYGVQD (reference sequence). The CDR3 totals 16 residues. In DNA, the CDR3 is TGCGCCAGCAGTAAAGGGGTTAGCGGGCCCCAAGAGACCCAGTACTTC. Its protein is CASSKGVSGPQETQYF.

DNA of the CDR3: TGTGCCAGCAGTCCCCGGGGAGTTAATGAAAAACTGTTTTTT. Residues: CASSPRGVNEKLFF. The V gene is TRBV7-9, the J gene TRBJ1-4, with D unresolved. Trimming shortened V by 6 bases and J by 4 bases, and 12 bases separated the two germline ends. Germline CDR1 reads SEHNR; CDR2 reads FQNEAQ (reference sequence). This CDR3 has 14 residues. The full variable domain, its missing parts supplied by reference TRBV7-9 and TRBJ1-4, is DTGVSQNPRHKITKRGQNVTFRCDPISEHNRLYWYRQTLGQGPEFLTYFQNEAQLEKSRLLSDRFSAERPKGSFSTLEIQRTEQGDSAMYLCASSPRGVNEKLFFGSGTQLSVL.